The subject of this entry is one T cell receptor beta chain. The antigen is undetermined. The germline CDR1 and CDR2 sequences are SQVTM and ANQGSEA. The V end was cut by 7 bases, the J end by 4 bases, with 29 bases between. The CDR3 runs 18 residues. The data derive from a study of shared clonotypes between healthy human individuals. Overall study: Each donor's CD4 naive and CD4 memory cells filled three plates apiece, CD8 naive two, and CD8 memory one. The study's findings and limits: Compared with clonotypes that all four donors shared, non-shared clonotypes had lower generation probabilities. With a handful of donors compared, 5% to 5.5% of naive CD4 clonotypes were shared.

Naive CD8 populations comprised CD45RO-negative cells positively selected for CCR7, excluding terminally differentiated effector memory CD45RA+ cells. TCRdb's copy holds only in-frame clones and misses some; the assay was immunoSEQ multiplex PCR. The sample records some 2,100,000 clones, 85% to 95% being singletons. The chain carries TRBV29-1 and TRBJ1-3, with a weak D call TRBD1 (5 bases). The sequencing input was naive CD8+ T cells from PBMCs. This receptor was taken from a man aged 18 to 30 in good health. Some clones in this sample may be carry-over from other donors' samples. The CDR3 is CSGLGPAHEGARGNTIYF. The CDR3 nucleotides are TGCAGCGGCTTGGGACCGGCTCATGAGGGCGCGAGGGGAAACACCATATATTTT.